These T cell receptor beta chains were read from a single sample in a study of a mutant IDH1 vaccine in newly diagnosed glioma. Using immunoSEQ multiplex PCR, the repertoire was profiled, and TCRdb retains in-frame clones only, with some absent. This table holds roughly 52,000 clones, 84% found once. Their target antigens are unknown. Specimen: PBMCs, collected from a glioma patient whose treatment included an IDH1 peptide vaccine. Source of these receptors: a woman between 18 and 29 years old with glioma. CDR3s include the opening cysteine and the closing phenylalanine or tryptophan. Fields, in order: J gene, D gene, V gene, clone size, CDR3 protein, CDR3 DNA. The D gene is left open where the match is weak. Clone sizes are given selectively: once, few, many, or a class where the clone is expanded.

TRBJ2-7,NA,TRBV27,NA,CASSSGAFYEQYF,TGTGCCAGCAGTTCCGGGGCCTTCTACGAGCAGTACTTC
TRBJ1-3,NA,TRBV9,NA,CASSATVSGNTIYF,TGTGCCAGCAGCGCGACCGTCTCTGGAAACACCATATATTTT
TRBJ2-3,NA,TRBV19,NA,CASSLQGRTDTQYF,TGTGCCAGTAGTTTACAGGGAAGGACAGATACGCAGTATTTT
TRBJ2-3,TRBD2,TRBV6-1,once,CASRSLAGSTDTQYF,TGTGCCAGCAGGTCACTAGCGGGGAGCACAGATACGCAGTATTTT
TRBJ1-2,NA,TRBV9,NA,CASSVGERVFYGYTF,TGTGCCAGCAGCGTAGGGGAGAGGGTATTCTATGGCTACACCTTC
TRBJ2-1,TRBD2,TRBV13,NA,CASSLRGGQREQFF,TGTGCCAGCAGCTTACGGGGGGGCCAGCGAGAGCAGTTCTTC
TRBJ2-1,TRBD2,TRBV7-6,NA,CASGGLAGGNYNEQFF,TGTGCCAGTGGCGGACTAGCGGGGGGAAACTACAATGAGCAGTTCTTC
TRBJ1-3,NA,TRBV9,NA,CASSVTRDNTIYF,TGTGCCAGCAGCGTAACCAGGGACAACACCATATATTTT
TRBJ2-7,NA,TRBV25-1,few,CASSAPGTYEQYF,TGTGCCAGCAGTGCCCCAGGCACCTACGAGCAGTACTTC
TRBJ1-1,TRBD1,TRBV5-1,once,CASTRTGARDTEAFF,TGCGCCAGCACCAGGACAGGGGCTCGAGACACTGAAGCTTTCTTT
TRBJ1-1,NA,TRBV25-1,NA,CASSGRGNTEAFF,TGTGCCAGCAGTGGACGAGGGAACACTGAAGCTTTCTTT
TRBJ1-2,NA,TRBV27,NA,CASSPRTDGYTF,TGTGCCAGCAGTCCTAGGACAGATGGCTACACCTTC
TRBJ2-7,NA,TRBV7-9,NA,CASSLLEEEYF,TGTGCCAGCAGCCTGCTAGAGGAGGAGTACTTC
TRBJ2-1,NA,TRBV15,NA,CATSRGPGNEQFF,TGTGCCACCAGCAGAGGGCCCGGAAACGAGCAGTTCTTC
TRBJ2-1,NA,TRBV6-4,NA,CASSDSPEDYNEQFF,TGTGCCAGCAGTGACTCCCCCGAGGATTACAATGAGCAGTTCTTC
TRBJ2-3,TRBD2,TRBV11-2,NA,CASSRLAGTDTQYF,TGTGCCAGCAGCAGACTAGCGGGCACAGATACGCAGTATTTT
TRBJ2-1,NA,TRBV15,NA,CATSTIFGTYNEQFF,TGTGCCACCAGCACCATCTTCGGGACGTACAATGAGCAGTTCTTC
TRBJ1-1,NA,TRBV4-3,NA,CASSQDLGGPEGAFF,TGCGCCAGCAGCCAAGATCTCGGGGGCCCTGAAGGGGCTTTCTTT
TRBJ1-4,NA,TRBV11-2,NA,CASSFGTVNEKLFF,TGTGCCAGCAGCTTCGGTACAGTTAATGAAAAACTGTTTTTT
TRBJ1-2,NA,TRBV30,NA,CAWSPTSNNYGYTF,TGTGCCTGGAGTCCGACGAGTAACAACTATGGCTACACCTTC